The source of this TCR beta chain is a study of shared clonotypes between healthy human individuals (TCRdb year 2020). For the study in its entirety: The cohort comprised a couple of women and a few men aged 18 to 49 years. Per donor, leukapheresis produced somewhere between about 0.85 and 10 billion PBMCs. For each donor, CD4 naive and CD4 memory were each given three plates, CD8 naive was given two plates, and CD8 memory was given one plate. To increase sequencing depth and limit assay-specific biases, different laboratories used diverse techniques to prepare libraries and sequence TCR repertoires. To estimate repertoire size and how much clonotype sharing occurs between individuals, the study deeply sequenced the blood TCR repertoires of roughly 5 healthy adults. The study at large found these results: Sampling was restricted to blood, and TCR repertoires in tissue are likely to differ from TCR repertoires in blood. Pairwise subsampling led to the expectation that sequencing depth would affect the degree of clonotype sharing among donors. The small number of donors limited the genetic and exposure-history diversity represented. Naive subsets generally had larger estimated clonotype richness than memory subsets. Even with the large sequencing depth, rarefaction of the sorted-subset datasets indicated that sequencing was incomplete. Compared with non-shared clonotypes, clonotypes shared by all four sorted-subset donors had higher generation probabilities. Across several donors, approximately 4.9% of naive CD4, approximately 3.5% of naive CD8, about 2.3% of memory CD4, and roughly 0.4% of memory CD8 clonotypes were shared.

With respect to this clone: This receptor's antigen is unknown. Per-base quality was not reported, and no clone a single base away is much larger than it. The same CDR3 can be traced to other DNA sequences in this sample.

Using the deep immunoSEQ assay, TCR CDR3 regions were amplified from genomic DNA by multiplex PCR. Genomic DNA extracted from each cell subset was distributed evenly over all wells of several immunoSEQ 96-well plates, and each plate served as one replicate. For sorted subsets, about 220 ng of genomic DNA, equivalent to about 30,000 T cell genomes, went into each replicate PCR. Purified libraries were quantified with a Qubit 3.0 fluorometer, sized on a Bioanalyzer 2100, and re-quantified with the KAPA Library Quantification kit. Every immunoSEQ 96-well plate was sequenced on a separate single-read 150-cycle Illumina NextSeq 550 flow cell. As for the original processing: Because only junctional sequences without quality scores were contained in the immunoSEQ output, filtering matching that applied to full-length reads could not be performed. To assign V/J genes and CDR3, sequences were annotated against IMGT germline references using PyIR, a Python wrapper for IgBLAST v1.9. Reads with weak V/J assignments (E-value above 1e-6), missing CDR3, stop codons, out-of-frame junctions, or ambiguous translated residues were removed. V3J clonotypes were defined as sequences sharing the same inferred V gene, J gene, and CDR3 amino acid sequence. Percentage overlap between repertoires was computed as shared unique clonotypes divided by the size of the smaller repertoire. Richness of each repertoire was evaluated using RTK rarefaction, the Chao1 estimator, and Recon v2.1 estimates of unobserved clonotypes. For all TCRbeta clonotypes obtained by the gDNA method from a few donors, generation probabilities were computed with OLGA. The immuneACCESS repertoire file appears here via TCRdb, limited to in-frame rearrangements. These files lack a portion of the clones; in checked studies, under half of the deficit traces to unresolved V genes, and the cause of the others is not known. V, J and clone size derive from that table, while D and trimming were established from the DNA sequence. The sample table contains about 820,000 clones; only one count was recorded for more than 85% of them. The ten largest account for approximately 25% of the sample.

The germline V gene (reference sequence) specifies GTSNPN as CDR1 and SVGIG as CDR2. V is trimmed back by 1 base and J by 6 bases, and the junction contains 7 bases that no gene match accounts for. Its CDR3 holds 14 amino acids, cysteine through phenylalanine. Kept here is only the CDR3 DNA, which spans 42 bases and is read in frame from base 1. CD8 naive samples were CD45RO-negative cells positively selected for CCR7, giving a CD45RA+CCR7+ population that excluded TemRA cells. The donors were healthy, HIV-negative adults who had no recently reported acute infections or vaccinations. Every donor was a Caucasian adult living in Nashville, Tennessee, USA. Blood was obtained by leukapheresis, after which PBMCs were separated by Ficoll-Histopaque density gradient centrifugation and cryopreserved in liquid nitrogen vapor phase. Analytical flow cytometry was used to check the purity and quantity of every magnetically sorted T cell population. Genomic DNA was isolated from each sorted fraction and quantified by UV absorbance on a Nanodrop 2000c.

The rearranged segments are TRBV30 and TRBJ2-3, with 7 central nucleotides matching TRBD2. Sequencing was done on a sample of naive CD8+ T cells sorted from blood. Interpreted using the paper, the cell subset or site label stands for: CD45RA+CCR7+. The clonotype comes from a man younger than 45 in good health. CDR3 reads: CAWSAGRGTDTQYF. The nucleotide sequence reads TGTGCCTGGAGTGCAGGGCGGGGGACGGATACGCAGTATTTT.